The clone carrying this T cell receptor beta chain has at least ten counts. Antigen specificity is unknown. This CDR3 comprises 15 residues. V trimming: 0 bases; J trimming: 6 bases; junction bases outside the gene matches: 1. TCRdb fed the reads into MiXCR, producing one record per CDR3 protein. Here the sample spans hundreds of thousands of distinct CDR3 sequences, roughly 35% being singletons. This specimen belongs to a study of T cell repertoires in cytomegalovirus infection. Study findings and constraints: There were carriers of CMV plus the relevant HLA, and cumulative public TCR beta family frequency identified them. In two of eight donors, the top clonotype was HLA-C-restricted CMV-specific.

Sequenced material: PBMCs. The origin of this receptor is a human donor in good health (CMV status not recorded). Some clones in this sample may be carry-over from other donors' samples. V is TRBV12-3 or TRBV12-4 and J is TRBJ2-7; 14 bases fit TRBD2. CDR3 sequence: CASSLAGTSGGEQYF. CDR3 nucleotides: TGTGCCAGCAGTTTAGCAGGGACTAGCGGGGGCGAGCAGTACTTC.